Listed below are T cell receptor beta chains from one sample, sequenced in a study of blood T cells in healthy people across ages. TCRdb processed the 5' RACE reads anew with MiXCR; each CDR3 protein has one entry. The data show under 1 million distinct CDR3 sequences, under 55% seen once. The sample consisted of blood. The receptors were gathered from a man aged 60-69 years in good health. Each CDR3 is given with its conserved first and last residue.

V gene	CDR3 protein
TRBV7-3	CASSLSGGALQEQFF
TRBV28	CASRPSTGGASEAFF
TRBV11-2	CASSWNRGIQETQYF
TRBV10-3	CAISRESQETQYF
TRBV7-3	CASSSQGGGGSDTQYF
TRBV9	CASSVRDSSYNEQYF
TRBV7-2	CASSLEGARSKNIQYF
TRBV11-2	CASSLWGRPETQYF
TRBV20-1	CSAREGRAVGSHQPQHF
TRBV2	CASSRNWNQPQHF
TRBV5-1	CASRLRPSGSPGTEAFF
TRBV7-2	CASSPGTEDGYTF
TRBV6-2/TRBV6-3	CASSPVGQETQYF
TRBV11-2	CASSPLVGGLWAYEQYF
TRBV7-2	CASRPGTGALYGYTF
TRBV4-1	CASSQVLAAPSYEQYF
TRBV7-2	CASSLGGPGNTEAFF
TRBV5-1	CASSSADTQYF
TRBV4-3	CASSQDWNGGFDEQYF
TRBV18	CASSPGQPSTDTQYF
TRBV7-2	CASSPMGGGYTDTQYF
TRBV29-1	CSVEAVGETQYF
TRBV4-3	CASSQGRRETQYF
TRBV6-6	CASSYLHWEANTEAFF
TRBV6-5	CASSYSGRAGAYEQFF
TRBV20-1	CSGLYIAGGLHNEQFF
TRBV27	CASSFWGGTGSNEQYF
TRBV11-2	CASSLGGRYEQYF
TRBV7-9	CASSPTWRTGSSRDTQYF
TRBV29-1	CSAVWTGAFQETQYF
TRBV29-1	CSVAQGAVTDTQYF
TRBV10-3	CAISESTRALVGTQYF
TRBV12-3/TRBV12-4	CASSPDRGGTEAFF
TRBV24-1	CAASDWSYNEQFF
TRBV7-9	CASSLRTGLSYEQYF
TRBV7-2	CASSFLSETQYF
TRBV20-1	CSARDQSNSPLHF
TRBV25-1	CASSEGGHLLSPLHF
TRBV15	CATSPYRGQGGNEQFF
TRBV6-5	CASSSSPTLNTEAFF
TRBV3-1	CASSQNDRYNEQFF
TRBV6-2/TRBV6-3	CASRGTGTSGYTF
TRBV11-2	CTSSPRTVAETQYF
TRBV28	CASSTRTQSSYNSPLHF
TRBV5-5	CASSLWDSPTNIQYF
TRBV9	CASSVMPEQGVVEQYF
TRBV27	CASSLWQGGRYEQYF
TRBV11-1	CASSTWGSGANVLTF
TRBV6-2/TRBV6-3	CASSYHRDTDTQYF
TRBV20-1	CSATMRGPAYNEQFF
TRBV7-9	CASSIAGDTGELFF
TRBV11-3	CASSLSSNYGYTF
TRBV28	CASSLEGRGRDEQFF
TRBV2	CASRGSGVGTDTQYF
TRBV10-3	CAINGSGTGATDTQYF